This entry features one T cell receptor (beta chain) sequence. This clone came up many times. This clone's antigen is unknown. No quality values exist for individual bases; no much larger clone is one base distant. The data stem from a study of blood T cell repertoires in COVID-19 (dated by TCRdb to about 2020). Notes on the research overall: Collaborator samples came from the United States, Italy and Spain and covered acute and convalescent phases of COVID-19. The repertoires were released in a freely available public database intended as a resource for research on the immune response to SARS-CoV-2. Subjects who had been exposed to COVID-19, were actively infected with it, or had recovered from it provided the deeply sampled blood TCRbeta repertoires that made up the dataset. Where available, HLA class I and class II types were obtained from metadata supplied by the sample provider rather than from assay-based typing. The prospective study material was composed of cDNA or gDNA derived from T cells, B-cell-depleted T cells, or PBMCs. Sample metadata almost always included a de-identified subject ID, COVID-19 status, age in years and sex. Samples were obtained from the ongoing ImmuneRACE study (first 160 participants) and from 950 to 1,500 subjects provided by 6 global collaborators. Study-wide conclusions, independent of this receptor: The quantity of clinical and demographic metadata differed by source and by participant and was supplied without curation.

TCRbeta CDR3 regions were amplified from genomic DNA by means of the immunoSEQ Assay, a bias-controlled multiplex PCR. As for the authors' bioinformatics: The number of nucleated cells in each sample was estimated by amplification of reference gene primers within the assay. To quantify the absolute abundance of each unique TCRbeta CDR3 rearrangement, sequence reads were collapsed and filtered. For each sample, productive Simpson clonality was calculated as the square root of Simpson's diversity index across productive rearrangements. Drawn from immuneACCESS, this table holds only the in-frame rearrangements with V and J called that TCRdb kept. Clones are partly lost; checked studies trace under half to an unresolved V gene and leave the rest unexplained. V, J and clone size are those of that table, while D and trimming were read from the DNA. The table for this sample lists roughly 140,000 clones; roughly 90% of them were counted only once. The biggest ten clones account for more than 1% of the sample.

Enrolling through a virtual design, the prospective study's participants ranged in age from roughly 18 to 95 years and lived across some 23 United States geographic areas. To assign participants to cohorts, the prospective study relied on clinical history that participants themselves reported in a screening survey and a study questionnaire. In the prospective study, mobile phlebotomists collected whole blood, serum and a nasopharyngeal or oropharyngeal swab from each participant. Over a roughly 2-month period, participants in the prospective study had the option of providing additional blood draws and questionnaires. Before DNA extraction, blood samples from the prospective study were shipped at room temperature or frozen. The CDR3 measures 14 amino acids from cysteine to phenylalanine. The read is trimmed to its CDR3 DNA, 42 bases read in frame from base 1. V and J are trimmed by 2 bases and 7 bases, and the gene matches miss 4 bases of the junction. Looking up the germline V gene yields CDR1 MNHEY and CDR2 SVGEGT.

The sample comprised PBMCs or T cells enriched from blood (not recorded which). The rearranged segments are TRBV6-2 or TRBV6-3 and TRBJ2-7, with 11 bases aligning to TRBD2. The clonotype comes from a woman in her 30s with acute COVID-19. DNA sequence: TGTGCCAGCAGTTACACTAGCGGGAGTTCGGAGCAGTACTTC. This sequence encodes CASSYTSGSSEQYF.